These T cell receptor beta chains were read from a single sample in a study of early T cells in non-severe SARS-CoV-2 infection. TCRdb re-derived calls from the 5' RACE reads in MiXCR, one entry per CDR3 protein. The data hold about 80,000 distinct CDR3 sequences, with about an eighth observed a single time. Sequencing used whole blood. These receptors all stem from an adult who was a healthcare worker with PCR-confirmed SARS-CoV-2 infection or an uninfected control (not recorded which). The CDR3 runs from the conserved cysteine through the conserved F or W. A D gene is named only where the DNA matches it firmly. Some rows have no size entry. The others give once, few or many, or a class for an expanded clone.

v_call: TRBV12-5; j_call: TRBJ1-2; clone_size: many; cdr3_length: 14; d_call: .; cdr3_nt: TGTGCTAGTGGTTTGGTAACGGGGTACTATGGCTACACCTTC; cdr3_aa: CASGLVTGYYGYTF
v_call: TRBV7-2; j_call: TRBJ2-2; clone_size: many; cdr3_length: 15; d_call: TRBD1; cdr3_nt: TGTGCCAGCAGAGACAGGGGTCGTTTGTCCGGGGAGCTGTTTTTT; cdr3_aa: CASRDRGRLSGELFF
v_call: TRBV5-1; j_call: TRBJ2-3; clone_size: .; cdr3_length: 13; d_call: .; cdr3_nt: TGCGCCAGCAGCTTGGTTCAGGGGGATACGCAGTATTTT; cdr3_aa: CASSLVQGDTQYF
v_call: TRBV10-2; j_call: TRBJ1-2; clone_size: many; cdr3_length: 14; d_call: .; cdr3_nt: TGCGCCAGCAGGCCGGGCGGAGCTAACTATGGCTACACCTTC; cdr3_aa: CASRPGGANYGYTF
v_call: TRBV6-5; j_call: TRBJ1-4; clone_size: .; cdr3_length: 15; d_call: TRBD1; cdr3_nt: TGTGCCAGCAGCAAGGGGACAGGGCATAATGAAAAACTGTTTTTT; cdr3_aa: CASSKGTGHNEKLFF
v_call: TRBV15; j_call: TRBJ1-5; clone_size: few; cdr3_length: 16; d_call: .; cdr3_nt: TGTGCCACCAGCAGAGATCTCAAGGGAAGCAATCAGCCCCAGCATTTT; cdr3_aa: CATSRDLKGSNQPQHF
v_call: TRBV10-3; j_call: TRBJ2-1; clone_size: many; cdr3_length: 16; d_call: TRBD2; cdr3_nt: TGTGCCATCAGCGACAAGCGGGGGGGCTCCTACAATGAGCAGTTCTTC; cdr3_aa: CAISDKRGGSYNEQFF
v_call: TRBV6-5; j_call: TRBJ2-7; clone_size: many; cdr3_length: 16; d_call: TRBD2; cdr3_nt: TGTGCCAGCAGTTACTCTGGGACTAGCGGCTCCTACGAGCAGTACTTC; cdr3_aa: CASSYSGTSGSYEQYF
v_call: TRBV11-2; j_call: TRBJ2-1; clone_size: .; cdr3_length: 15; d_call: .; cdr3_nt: TGTGCCAGCAGCTCAGCCCTAGGGCCCTACAATGAGCAGTTCTTC; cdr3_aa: CASSSALGPYNEQFF
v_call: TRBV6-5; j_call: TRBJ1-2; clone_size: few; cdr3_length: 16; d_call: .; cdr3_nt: TGTGCCAGCAGCGGGAGGGGCGGAATAGGCGAGCGGGGCTACACCTTC; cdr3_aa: CASSGRGGIGERGYTF
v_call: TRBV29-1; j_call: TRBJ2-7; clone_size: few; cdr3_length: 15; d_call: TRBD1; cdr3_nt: TGCAGCGTTAACCCGGGACAGGGGTCCCCCCACGAGCAGTACTTC; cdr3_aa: CSVNPGQGSPHEQYF
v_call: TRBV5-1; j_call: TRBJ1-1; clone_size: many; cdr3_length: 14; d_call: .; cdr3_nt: TGCGCCAGCAGCTTGGGGACGATCAACACTGAAGCTTTCTTT; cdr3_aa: CASSLGTINTEAFF
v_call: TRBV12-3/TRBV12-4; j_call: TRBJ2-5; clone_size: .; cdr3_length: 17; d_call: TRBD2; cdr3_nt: TGTGCCAGCAGTCCCCCCCCTAGCGGGAGGGAAGGAGAGACCCAGTACTTC; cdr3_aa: CASSPPPSGREGETQYF
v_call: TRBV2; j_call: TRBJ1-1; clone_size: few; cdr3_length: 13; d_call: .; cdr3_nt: TGTGCCAGCAGAGGTGATGGTAGGACTGAAGCTTTCTTT; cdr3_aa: CASRGDGRTEAFF
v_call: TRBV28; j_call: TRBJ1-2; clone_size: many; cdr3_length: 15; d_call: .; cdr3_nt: TGTGCCAGCAGTTTATGGGCGACAGGTATCTATGGCTACACCTTC; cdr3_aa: CASSLWATGIYGYTF
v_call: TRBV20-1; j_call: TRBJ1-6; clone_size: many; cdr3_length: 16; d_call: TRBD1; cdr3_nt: TGCAGTGCCATCCGTCAGAACAGGGGGTCTAATTCACCCCTCCACTTT; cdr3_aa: CSAIRQNRGSNSPLHF
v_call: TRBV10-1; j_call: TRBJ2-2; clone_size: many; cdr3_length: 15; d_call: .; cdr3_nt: TGCGCCAGCAGTCTGACCAGGTCGAACACCGGGGAGCTGTTTTTT; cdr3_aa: CASSLTRSNTGELFF
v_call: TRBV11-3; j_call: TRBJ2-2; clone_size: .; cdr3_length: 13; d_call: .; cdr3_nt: TGTGCCAGCAGCTTAGATCGGGCCGGGGAGCTGTTTTTT; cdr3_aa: CASSLDRAGELFF
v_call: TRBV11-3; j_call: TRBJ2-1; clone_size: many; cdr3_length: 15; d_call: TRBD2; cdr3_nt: TGTGCCAGCAGCTGGAAGCGGGGGGACTACAATGAGCAGTTCTTC; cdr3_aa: CASSWKRGDYNEQFF
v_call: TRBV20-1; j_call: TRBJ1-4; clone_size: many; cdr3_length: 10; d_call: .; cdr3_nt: TGCAGTGCAAGGGATGAAAAACTGTTTTTT; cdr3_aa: CSARDEKLFF
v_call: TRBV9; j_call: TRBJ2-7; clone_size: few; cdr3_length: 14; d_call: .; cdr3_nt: TGTGCCAGCAGCGTAGACGGCAGCTCCTACGAGCAGTACTTC; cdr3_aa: CASSVDGSSYEQYF
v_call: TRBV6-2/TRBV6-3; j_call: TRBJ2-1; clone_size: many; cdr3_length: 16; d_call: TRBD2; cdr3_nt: TGTGCCAGCAGTTCCCCCCTAGCGGGTGATCGCGCTGAGCAGTTCTTC; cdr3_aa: CASSSPLAGDRAEQFF
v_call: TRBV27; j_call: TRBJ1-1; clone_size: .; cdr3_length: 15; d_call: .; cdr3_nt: TGTGCCAGCAGAGCAAGTACAGGGACCCTAACTGAAGCTTTCTTT; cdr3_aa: CASRASTGTLTEAFF
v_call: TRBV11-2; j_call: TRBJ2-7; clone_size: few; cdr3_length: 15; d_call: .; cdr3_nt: TGTGCCAGCAGCTTCCGCCGGGAAAACCCCTACGAGCAGTACTTC; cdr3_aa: CASSFRRENPYEQYF
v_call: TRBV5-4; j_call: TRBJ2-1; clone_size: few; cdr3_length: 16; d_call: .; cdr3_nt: TGTGCCAGCAGCTATGGGGGAGATCTCCTCGCCAATGAGCAGTTCTTC; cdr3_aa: CASSYGGDLLANEQFF
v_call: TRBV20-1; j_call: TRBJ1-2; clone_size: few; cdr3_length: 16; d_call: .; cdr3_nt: TGCAGTGCTAGAGGGCAGGGAATTCGATCTAACTATGGCTACACCTTC; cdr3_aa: CSARGQGIRSNYGYTF
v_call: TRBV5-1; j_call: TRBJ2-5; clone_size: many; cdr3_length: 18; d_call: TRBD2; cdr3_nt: TGCGCCAGCAGCTGGGGGACTAGCGGGAGATCATCCCAAGAGACCCAGTACTTC; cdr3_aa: CASSWGTSGRSSQETQYF
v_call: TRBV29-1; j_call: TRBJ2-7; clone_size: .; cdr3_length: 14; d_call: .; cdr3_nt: TGCAGCGTTGACAGGCTCAGGAAATCCTACGAGCAGTACTTC; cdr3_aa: CSVDRLRKSYEQYF
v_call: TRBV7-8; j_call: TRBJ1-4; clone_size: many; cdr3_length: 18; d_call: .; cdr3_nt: TGTGCCAGCAGCTCCACCGTAGACCAGAGGCCCCGCGGAGAAAAACTGTTTTTT; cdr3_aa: CASSSTVDQRPRGEKLFF
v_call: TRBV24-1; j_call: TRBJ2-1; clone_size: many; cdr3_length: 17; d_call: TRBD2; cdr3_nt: TGTGCCACCAGTGATTCATGGGGGGGGAGCTCCTACAATGAGCAGTTCTTC; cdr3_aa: CATSDSWGGSSYNEQFF
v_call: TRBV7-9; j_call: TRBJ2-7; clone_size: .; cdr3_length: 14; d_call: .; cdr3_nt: TGTGCCAGCAGCTCACAGGGTCCCTCCTACGAGCAGTACTTC; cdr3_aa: CASSSQGPSYEQYF
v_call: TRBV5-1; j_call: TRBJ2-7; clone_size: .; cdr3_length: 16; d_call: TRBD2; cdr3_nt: TGCGCCAGCAGCCGGACTAGTCCCGGGGTGGGCTACGAGCAGTACTTC; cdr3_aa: CASSRTSPGVGYEQYF
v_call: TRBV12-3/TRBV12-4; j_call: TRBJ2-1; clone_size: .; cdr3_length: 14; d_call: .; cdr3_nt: TGTGCCAGCAGTTTAACCCGGACTGACAATGAGCAGTTCTTC; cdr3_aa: CASSLTRTDNEQFF
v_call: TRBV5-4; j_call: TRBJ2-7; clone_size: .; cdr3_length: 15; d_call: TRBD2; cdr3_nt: TGTGCCAGCAGTTCCGCGGGACTAGCGAGCTACGAGCAGTACTTC; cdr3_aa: CASSSAGLASYEQYF
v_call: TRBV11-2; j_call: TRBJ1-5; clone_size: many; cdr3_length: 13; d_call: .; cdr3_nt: TGTGCCAGCAGCTTAGCCTCAATTCAGCCCCAGCATTTT; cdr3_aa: CASSLASIQPQHF
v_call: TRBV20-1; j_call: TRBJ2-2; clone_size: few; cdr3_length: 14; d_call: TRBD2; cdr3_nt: TGCAGTGCTACGGGAGGGATCAACACCGGGGAGCTGTTTTTT; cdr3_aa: CSATGGINTGELFF
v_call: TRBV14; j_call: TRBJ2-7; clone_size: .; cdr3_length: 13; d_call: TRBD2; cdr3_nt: TGTGCCAGCAGCCCGAGCGGGAGCCCCGAGCAGTACTTC; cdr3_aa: CASSPSGSPEQYF
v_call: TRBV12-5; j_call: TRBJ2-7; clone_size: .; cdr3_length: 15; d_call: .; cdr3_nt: TGTGCTAGTGGTTTGGTAAGACTGGGGGCCTACGAGCAGTACTTC; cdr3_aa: CASGLVRLGAYEQYF
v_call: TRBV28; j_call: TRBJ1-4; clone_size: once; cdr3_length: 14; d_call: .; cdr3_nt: TGTGCCAGCAGTTCAGGTTTTACGGACCGAAAACTGTTTTTT; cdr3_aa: CASSSGFTDRKLFF
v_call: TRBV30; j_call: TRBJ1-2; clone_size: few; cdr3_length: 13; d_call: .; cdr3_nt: TGTGCTTGGAGGTCTCTTTTTAACTATGGCTACACCTTC; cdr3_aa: CAWRSLFNYGYTF
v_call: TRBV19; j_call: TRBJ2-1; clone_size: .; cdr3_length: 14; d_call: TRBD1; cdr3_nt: TGTGCCAGTAGACCGGGACAGCCCTACAATGAGCAGTTCTTC; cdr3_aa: CASRPGQPYNEQFF
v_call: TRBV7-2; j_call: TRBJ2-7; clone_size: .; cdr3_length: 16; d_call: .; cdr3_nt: TGTGCCAGCAGCTTAGAGATGGGTATACGCCCAAAAGAGCAGTACTTC; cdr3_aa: CASSLEMGIRPKEQYF
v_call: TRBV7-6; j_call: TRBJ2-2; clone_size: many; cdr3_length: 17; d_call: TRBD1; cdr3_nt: TGTGCCAGCAGCTTAGCGGGACAGGGGGCCAAAACCGGGGAGCTGTTTTTT; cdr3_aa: CASSLAGQGAKTGELFF
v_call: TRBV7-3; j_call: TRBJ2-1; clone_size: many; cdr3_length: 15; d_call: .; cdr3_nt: TGTGCCAGCAGCCCCTCTAGAGGGGGGTGGGATGAGCAGTTCTTC; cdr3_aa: CASSPSRGGWDEQFF
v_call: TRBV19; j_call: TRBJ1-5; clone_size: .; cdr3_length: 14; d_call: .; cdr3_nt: TGTGCCAGTAGCGTATCCCAGGTTAATCAGCCCCAGCATTTT; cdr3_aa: CASSVSQVNQPQHF
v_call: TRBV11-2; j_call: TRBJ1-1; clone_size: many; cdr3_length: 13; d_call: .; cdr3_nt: TGTGCCAGCAGCCCCGATAGGGGCAGTGAAGCTTTCTTT; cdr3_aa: CASSPDRGSEAFF
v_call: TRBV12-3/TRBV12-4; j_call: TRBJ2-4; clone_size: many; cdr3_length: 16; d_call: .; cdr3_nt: TGTGCCAGCAGTACACAGAGCTCAAGGGCCAAAAACATTCAGTACTTC; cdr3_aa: CASSTQSSRAKNIQYF
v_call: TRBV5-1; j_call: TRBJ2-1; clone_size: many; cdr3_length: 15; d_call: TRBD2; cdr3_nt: TGCGCCAGCAGCTTCCCTAGCGGGACCTACAATGAGCAGTTCTTC; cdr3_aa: CASSFPSGTYNEQFF
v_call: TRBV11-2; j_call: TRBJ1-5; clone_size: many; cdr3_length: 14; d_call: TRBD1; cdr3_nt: TGTGCCAGCAGCTTCGGACAGGGCGGCCAGCCCCAGCATTTT; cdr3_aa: CASSFGQGGQPQHF
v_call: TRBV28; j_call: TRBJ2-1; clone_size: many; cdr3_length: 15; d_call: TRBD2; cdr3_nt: TGTGCCAGCAGCCCAGGACTAGCGGGGAACTATGAGCAGTTCTTC; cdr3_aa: CASSPGLAGNYEQFF
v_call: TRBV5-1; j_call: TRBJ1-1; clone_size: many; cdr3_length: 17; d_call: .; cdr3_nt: TGCGCCAGCAGCTACGTGAGAGGGTCAAGGGGATTTGCGGAAGCTTTCTTT; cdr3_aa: CASSYVRGSRGFAEAFF
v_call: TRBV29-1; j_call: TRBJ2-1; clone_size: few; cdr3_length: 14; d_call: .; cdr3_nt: TGCAGCCCCGTGGGGGGAGCCTTCTACAATGAGCAGTTCTTC; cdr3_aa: CSPVGGAFYNEQFF
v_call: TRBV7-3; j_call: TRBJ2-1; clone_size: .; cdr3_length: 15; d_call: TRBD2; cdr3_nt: TGTGCCAGCAGCCATGACAGCGGGGGAGACGGTGAGCAGTTCTTC; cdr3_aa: CASSHDSGGDGEQFF
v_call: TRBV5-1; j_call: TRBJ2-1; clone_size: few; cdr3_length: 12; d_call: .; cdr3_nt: TGCGCCAGCAGCCCCCCCGAGCGTGAGCAGTTCTTC; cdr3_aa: CASSPPEREQFF